This T cell receptor (beta chain) was retrieved from a study of molecular identifiers for immune sequencing clone quantification. This CDR3 comprises 16 residues. The germline gives CDR1 DFQATT, CDR2 SNEGSKA (reference sequence). Trimming stripped 1 base from V and 0 bases from J, with 12 bases between. The authors built bulk TCR libraries by previously described methods with listed TCR primers. TCRdb fed the PCR reads into MiXCR, producing one record per CDR3 protein. This sample yields roughly 100,000 distinct CDR3 sequences, of which about 35% are seen a single time; approximately 10% belongs to the top ten. Only a few counts were recorded for this clonotype.

The source is a human donor in good health. Some libraries in this study had Jurkat cell RNA spiked in. The sample consisted of naive CD8+ T cells from blood, with Jurkat cell RNA spiked in. Subset of the sample: FACS-sorted CD8+CD4-CCR7+CD45RA+ naive T cells. This chain joins TRBV20-1 and TRBJ1-4; D uncertain. CDR3 coding DNA: TGCAGTGCTAGAGGTTTGGACTTAGCAACTAATGAAAAACTGTTTTTT. The encoded protein is CSARGLDLATNEKLFF.